A single sample is the source of the 30 T cell receptor beta chains below, sequenced in a study of blood T cell repertoires in COVID-19. Generated by immunoSEQ multiplex PCR, the TCRdb table keeps only in-frame clones and is missing some. The sample has some 78,000 clones; around nine tenths are singletons. The sample consisted of peripheral blood. These receptors all stem from a man in his forties or fifties with active or convalescent COVID-19.

The chain couples TRBV5-1 to TRBJ1-4, with TRBD1 identical over 7 bases. The CDR3 is 14 amino acids. CDR1 and CDR2 from the germline V gene are SGHRS and YFSETQ. Germline trimming cut 0 bases from V and 7 bases from J; bases unmatched to any gene: 3. The chain's CDR3 is CASSLETGTEKLFF. The CDR3 nucleotides read TGCGCCAGCAGCTTGGAGACAGGGACTGAAAAACTGTTTTTT.

The chain couples TRBV3-1 (or the pseudogene TRBV3-2) to TRBJ1-3; 7 bases are a match to TRBD1. Per germline, CDR1 LGHDT and CDR2 YNNKEL (reference sequence). The CDR3 is 19 residues long. The junction had 12 bases not matched to a gene; V was cut back by 0 bases and J by 1 base. The CDR3 loop is CASSQDGTDLSGSGNTIYF. The CDR3 region has the DNA TGTGCCAGCAGCCAAGATGGGACAGATCTCTCTGGGTCTGGAAACACCATATATTTT.

The genes are TRBV7-2 and TRBJ1-2; a possible D gene is TRBD1 (6 bases). This CDR3 region has 16 residues. V lost 0 bases, J lost 3 bases, and 14 bases lay in between. Germline CDR1 SGHTA, CDR2 FQGNSA. This CDR3 is CASSLAGGPTYYGYTF. The CDR3 region has the DNA TGTGCCAGCAGCTTAGCCGGGGGGCCGACATACTATGGCTACACCTTC.

The V gene is TRBV7-6, the J gene TRBJ2-1; 9 bases match TRBD1. The CDR3 is 15 amino acids. J was trimmed by 7 bases and V by 1 base; bases with no gene match: 5. The germline CDR1 and CDR2 sequences are SGHVS and FNYEAQ. The CDR3 DNA follows: TGTGCCAGCAGCTTAGGGTTGGGACAGGGTAATGAGCAGTTCTTC. It codes for CASSLGLGQGNEQFF.

The CDR3 loop reads CASSAGNSGNTIYF. The CDR3 DNA is TGTGCCAGCAGTGCAGGAAACTCTGGAAACACCATATATTTT. The rearrangement joins TRBV2 to TRBJ1-3; D not resolved. Germline V gives CDR1 SNHLY, CDR2 FYNNEI. Trimming took off 4 bases at V and 0 bases at J, with 7 bases between the two ends. The CDR3 runs 14 residues. Using reference TRBV2 and TRBJ1-3 for the parts outside the CDR3, the full variable domain is EPEVTQTPSHQVTQMGQEVILRCVPISNHLYFYWYRQILGQKVEFLVSFYNNEISEKSEIFDDQFSVERPDGSNFTLKIRSTKLEDSAMYFCASSAGNSGNTIYFGEGSWLTVV.

This rearrangement joins TRBV5-8 to TRBJ1-1; D call uncertain. CDR3 length: 16 amino acids. Trimming took off 7 bases at V and 4 bases at J, with 23 bases between the two ends. Germline-derived CDR1 and CDR2 are SGHTS and YDEGEE. The CDR3 protein is CASPNWLERAATEAFF. The CDR3 DNA reads as TGTGCCAGCCCCAACTGGTTGGAGAGGGCTGCCACTGAAGCTTTCTTT.

This clone has a single count. The chain couples TRBV19 to TRBJ2-5; the match to TRBD1 covers 10 bases. CDR1 and CDR2 from the germline V gene are LNHDA and SQIVND (reference sequence). Trimming removed 4 bases from V and 3 bases from J; junction bases left unmatched: 5. The CDR3 runs 15 residues. Here the CDR3 DNA reads TGTGCCAGTAGTACGTCCGGGACAGGGGAAGAGACCCAGTACTTC. Its protein is CASSTSGTGEETQYF.

The rearrangement uses TRBV27 and TRBJ1-1; 7 nucleotides line up with TRBD1. Trimming cost V 1 base and J 5 bases; bases outside gene matches: 7. Germline assignment: CDR1 MNHEY and CDR2 SMNVEV (reference sequence). The CDR3 extends over 15 amino acids. The CDR3 loop is CASSLYGTVGTEAFF. As DNA, the CDR3 is TGTGCCAGCAGTTTATATGGGACAGTCGGGACTGAAGCTTTCTTT.

The J gene is TRBJ2-5, the V gene TRBV28; no firm D call. Trimming left V 2 bases short and J 1 base short, with 11 bases between. This CDR3 is 15 amino acids long. Germline V gene lookup returns CDR1 MDHEN and CDR2 SYDVKM. Here the CDR3 DNA reads TGTGCCAGCAGTTTAGCGGTTGGCAGCCAAGAGACCCAGTACTTC. Its translation is CASSLAVGSQETQYF.

This clone was found a few times. The chain uses TRBV19 and TRBJ1-1; 8 bases align to TRBD1. Germline lookup yields CDR1 LNHDA and CDR2 SQIVND (reference sequence). V gave up 5 bases and J gave up 5 bases; unmatched junction bases: 7. The CDR3 is 14 amino acids. CDR3 coding DNA: TGTGCCAGTAGTCAGGGGGCTGTATTTACTGAAGCTTTCTTT. Residues: CASSQGAVFTEAFF.

This chain connects TRBV19 to TRBJ2-3; 7 bases fit TRBD2. The CDR3 loop spans 15 amino acids. Trimming removed 3 bases from V and 3 bases from J; junction bases left unmatched: 6. Germline V gene sequence: CDR1 LNHDA, CDR2 SQIVND (reference sequence). Here the CDR3 reads CASSIPREGTDTQYF. For the CDR3, the DNA is TGTGCCAGTAGTATCCCCAGGGAGGGGACAGATACGCAGTATTTT.

J is TRBJ2-7 and V is TRBV18, with TRBD1 identical over 7 bases. The J segment lost 0 bases and the V segment lost 0 bases, leaving 5 bases of the junction unmatched. The germline V gene encodes CDR1 KGHSH and CDR2 LQKENI. CDR3 size: 16 residues. For the CDR3, the DNA is TGTGCCAGCTCACCACCTGGACAGGCCCTCTCCTACGAGCAGTACTTC. As protein: CASSPPGQALSYEQYF.

This chain joins TRBV28 and TRBJ1-2; D ambiguous. Germline loops: CDR1 MDHEN, CDR2 SYDVKM. The CDR3 runs to 15 residues. V lost 6 bases to trimming and J lost 6 bases, with 20 bases between them. The CDR3, as DNA: TGTGCCAGCAGACTGGCCCGTGGAGGGAACGATGGCTACACCTTC. Its translation is CASRLARGGNDGYTF.

The genes are TRBV28 and TRBJ2-7, with 8 bases lining up with TRBD2. The CDR3 covers 14 residues. CDR1 is MDHEN and CDR2 is SYDVKM in the germline V gene. Losses at the gene ends were 4 bases for V and 1 base for J; bases not matched to a gene: 3. The CDR3 sequence is CASSSGGGSYEQYV. In nucleotides, the CDR3 is TGTGCCAGCAGTTCCGGGGGGGGTTCCTACGAGCAGTACGTC.

The rearrangement joins TRBV20-1 to TRBJ2-3, with unresolved D. The germline V and J ends were trimmed by 5 bases and 8 bases, with 11 bases remaining between them. The germline V gene encodes CDR1 DFQATT and CDR2 SNEGSKA (reference sequence). The CDR3 extends over 11 amino acids. CDR3 region: CSAFERSTQYF. The CDR3 nucleotides read TGCAGTGCTTTCGAAAGGAGTACGCAGTATTTT.

This clone came up once. The chain has TRBV5-1 and TRBJ2-3; tentative D call: TRBD1 (6 bases). Trimming shortened V by 0 bases and J by 0 bases, and 11 bases separated the two germline ends. The CDR3 has 16 amino acids. From germline, CDR1 is SGHRS and CDR2 YFSETQ. The CDR3 DNA follows: TGCGCCAGCAGCTTGGTAGGCAGGGGTAGCACAGATACGCAGTATTTT. Its translation is CASSLVGRGSTDTQYF. Supplemented by reference TRBV5-1 and TRBJ2-3, the full variable domain reads KAGVTQTPRYLIKTRGQQVTLSCSPISGHRSVSWYQQTPGQGLQFLFEYFSETQRNKGNFPGRFSGRQFSNSRSEMNVSTLELGDSALYLCASSLVGRGSTDTQYFGPGTRLTVL.

This clone is a singleton in its sample. The chain joins TRBV2 to TRBJ2-3; 8 bases fit TRBD2. The CDR3 has 15 residues. V gave up 5 bases and J gave up 0 bases; unmatched junction bases: 4. The germline V gene has CDR1 SNHLY and CDR2 FYNNEI. The DNA of the CDR3 is TGTGCCAGCAGTAGCGGGGGAGCTAGCACAGATACGCAGTATTTT. Its translation: CASSSGGASTDTQYF.

The CDR3 spells CASRGADTQYF. DNA of the CDR3: TGTGCCAGCAGAGGAGCAGATACGCAGTATTTT. The J gene is TRBJ2-3, the V gene TRBV12-3 or TRBV12-4; D gene ambiguous. This CDR3 has 11 residues. V was clipped by 6 bases and J by 4 bases, with 5 bases between them.

The count of this clone is one. The chain combines TRBV28 with TRBJ1-3; D perhaps matches TRBD1 (5 bases). V lost 3 bases and J 0 bases, leaving 9 bases between the germline ends. The CDR3 has 15 amino acids. The germline V gene encodes CDR1 MDHEN and CDR2 SYDVKM. The CDR3 DNA reads TGTGCCAGCAGTTTCGGGGGGGACTCTGGAAACACCATATATTTT. Amino acid sequence: CASSFGGDSGNTIYF. The full variable domain, rest sourced from reference TRBV28 and TRBJ1-3, is DVKVTQSSRYLVKRTGEKVFLECVQDMDHENMFWYRQDPGLGLRLIYFSYDVKMKEKGDIPEGYSVSREKKERFSLILESASTNQTSMYLCASSFGGDSGNTIYFGEGSWLTVV.

The V call is TRBV5-6, the J call TRBJ2-1, with TRBD1 as a possible D gene (6 bases). This CDR3 comprises 13 residues. Trimming cost V 4 bases and J 10 bases, with 15 bases left between them. The germline V gene has CDR1 SGHDT and CDR2 YYEEEE. The DNA for the CDR3 is TGTGCCAGCAGCCACGACAGGTTAAGGGAGCAGTTCTTC. It is translated as CASSHDRLREQFF. Looking up the rest from reference TRBV5-6 and TRBJ2-1 gives the full variable domain: DAGVTQSPTHLIKTRGQQVTLRCSPKSGHDTVSWYQQALGQGPQFIFQYYEEEERQRGNFPDRFSGHQFPNYSSELNVNALLLGDSALYLCASSHDRLREQFFGPGTRLTVL.

V gene TRBV2 combines with J gene TRBJ1-1; TRBD1 might be the D (5 bases). Germline CDR1 reads SNHLY; CDR2 reads FYNNEI. V lost 1 base to trimming and J lost 1 base, with 10 bases between them. There are 15 residues in the CDR3. CDR3 amino acids: CASSEVRVTNTEAFF. The CDR3 region has the DNA TGTGCCAGCAGTGAAGTCAGGGTAACGAACACTGAAGCTTTCTTT.

The chain joins TRBV4-1 to TRBJ1-2, with D perhaps TRBD1 (6 bases). This CDR3 contains 14 residues. Germline values: CDR1 MGHRA, CDR2 YSYEKL. Trimming removed 3 bases at V and 4 bases at J, with 12 bases between. The CDR3 reads CASSQGGGLYGYTF. CDR3 nucleotides: TGCGCCAGCAGCCAGGGTGGGGGCCTCTATGGCTACACCTTC.

V is TRBV28 and J is TRBJ2-1, with TRBD2 matching 10 bases. The CDR3 consists of 18 residues. The V segment lost 5 bases and the J segment 7 bases; nucleotides outside the gene matches: 17. Looked up from germline, CDR1 is MDHEN and CDR2 is SYDVKM. CDR3 amino acids: CASSTSALSGGPGNEQFF. The CDR3 DNA follows: TGTGCCAGCAGTACCTCTGCCCTTAGCGGGGGGCCTGGTAATGAGCAGTTCTTC.

The chain has TRBV2 and TRBJ2-7, with TRBD1 as a possible D gene (5 bases). The V end was cut by 1 base, the J end by 2 bases, with 15 bases between. The CDR3 is made up of 16 amino acids. In germline, CDR1 is SNHLY, CDR2 FYNNEI. CDR3 protein: CASSEVLGARTYEQYV. The DNA of the CDR3 is TGTGCCAGCAGTGAAGTTCTAGGGGCGCGGACCTACGAGCAGTACGTC.

The rearrangement links TRBV6-5 to TRBJ1-5; D possibly corresponds to TRBD1 (6 bases). This CDR3 spans 15 amino acids. CDR1 is MNHEY and CDR2 is SVGAGI in the germline V gene. V was clipped by 5 bases and J by 3 bases, with 14 bases between them. CDR3 sequence (DNA): TGTGCCAGCAGTACGGGGGGCGCGATCAATCAGCCCCAGCATTTT. It specifies CASSTGGAINQPQHF.

The chain links TRBV28 to TRBJ1-4; weak D call: TRBD1 (5 bases). CDR3 length: 13 amino acids. Trimming stripped 4 bases from V and 6 bases from J, with 9 bases between. The germline V gene has CDR1 MDHEN and CDR2 SYDVKM. CDR3 protein: CASSSQGHEKLFF. The CDR3 DNA follows: TGTGCCAGCAGTTCTCAGGGCCATGAAAAACTGTTTTTT.

The chain combines TRBV28 with TRBJ1-6, with D perhaps TRBD1 (5 bases). V lost 8 bases and J lost 6, with 11 bases in between. Per the germline V gene, CDR1 is MDHEN and CDR2 is SYDVKM. The CDR3 extends over 13 amino acids. In DNA, the CDR3 is TGTGCCAGCCAGGGTGGCCTTAATTCACCCCTCCACTTT. Protein product: CASQGGLNSPLHF.

The V gene is TRBV19, the J gene TRBJ1-1; the D gene is possibly TRBD1 (5 bases). In germline, CDR1 is LNHDA, CDR2 SQIVND (reference sequence). This CDR3 spans 15 amino acids. V gave up 4 bases and J gave up 5 bases, with 17 bases separating them. DNA of the CDR3: TGTGCCAGTAGTACCCGGGCAGGGAGGAGTACTGAAGCTTTCTTT. Translated: CASSTRAGRSTEAFF.

The J gene is TRBJ1-2, the V gene TRBV5-4; D is unresolved. Germline V CDR1 and CDR2: SGHNT, YYREEE (reference sequence). V lost 0 bases, J lost 5 bases, and 14 bases lay in between. The CDR3 runs 15 residues. The CDR3 region is CASSLVSVPSYGYTF. CDR3 nucleotides: TGTGCCAGCAGCTTGGTCTCCGTTCCCTCTTATGGCTACACCTTC.

This chain joins TRBV3-1 (or the pseudogene TRBV3-2) and TRBJ1-5; D gene ambiguous. This CDR3 has 16 residues. The germline V and J ends were trimmed by 1 base and 2 bases, with 12 bases remaining between them. Germline lookup yields CDR1 LGHDT and CDR2 YNNKEL (reference sequence). CDR3 sequence: CASSQGSGRRNQPQHF. CDR3 DNA sequence: TGTGCCAGCAGCCAAGGTTCCGGTCGTCGCAATCAGCCCCAGCATTTT.